Below are 32 T cell receptor beta chains sequenced from a single sample in a study of T-cell memory formation after mild COVID-19 (TCRdb year 2021). The receptor library was made with 5' RACE. The run used an Illumina NovaSeq 6000. In TCRdb, the public reads were trimmed at Q25 with fastp and aligned with MiXCR, with productive beta chains retained. Rows with one shared CDR3 protein collapse into an entry with the most common genes and DNA. The sample records some 280,000 distinct CDR3 sequences, about a sixth of which are singletons. The ten biggest clones cover 20% to 25% of the sample. The specimen was PBMCs or a T cell subset sorted from them (not recorded which). The receptors here all came from a man between 18 and 29 years old who had mild COVID-19 (a few samples of this study predate the infection). The sample titles of this study are shuffled in the database, so cell type and time point are left out; the donor was told from shared clones.

The rearrangement uses TRBV20-1 and TRBJ1-5; TRBD1 might be the D (6 bases). Germline assignment: CDR1 DFQATT and CDR2 SNEGSKA (reference sequence). V was clipped by 3 bases and J by 0 bases, with 12 bases between them. The CDR3 length is 15 residues. CDR3 loop: CSARPQGNSNQPQHF. The CDR3 bases are TGCAGTGCTAGGCCTCAGGGGAATAGCAATCAGCCCCAGCATTTT.

This clonotype has a count of ten or more. The rearrangement joins TRBV7-2 to TRBJ2-2; the match to TRBD2 covers 8 bases. The trim removed 6 bases at V and 0 bases at J, leaving 6 bases unmatched. Germline V gene lookup returns CDR1 SGHTA and CDR2 FQGNSA. CDR3 size: 16 residues. The DNA for the CDR3 is TGTGCCAGCAGGCCTCCGGGACTAGCGAACACCGGGGAGCTGTTTTTT. The encoded protein is CASRPPGLANTGELFF.

CDR3 coding DNA: TGTGCCAGCACCTCCTGGCGGGAGGGAGCTGAAGCTTTCTTT. The encoded protein is CASTSWREGAEAFF. The chain has TRBV25-1 and TRBJ1-1; D remains unclear. The CDR3 consists of 14 residues. CDR1 MGHDK and CDR2 SYGVNS come from the germline V gene. V was shortened by 7 bases and J by 6 bases, with 18 bases between the two germline ends.

This clonotype was seen repeatedly, ten times or more. The J gene is TRBJ1-2, the V gene TRBV7-9; D may be TRBD1 (6 bases). Per germline, CDR1 SEHNR and CDR2 FQNEAQ (reference sequence). Trimming removed 4 bases from V and 7 bases from J, with 10 bases in between. The CDR3 runs to 12 residues. The CDR3 is CASSYGQPGYTF. CDR3 nucleotides: TGTGCCAGCAGCTACGGACAGCCTGGCTACACCTTC.

This clonotype was seen repeatedly, ten times or more. The genes are TRBV12-3 or TRBV12-4 and TRBJ2-7; D remains unclear. V was trimmed by 4 bases and J by 0 bases, leaving 16 bases between them. CDR3 length: 16 amino acids. The CDR3 nucleotides are TGTGCCAGCAGTTCGATGAGTCTCAGGAGCTCCTACGAGCAGTACTTC. This codes for CASSSMSLRSSYEQYF.

This clonotype was observed a few times. V usage is TRBV6-5 and J usage is TRBJ2-3; D gene uncertain. The CDR3 is made up of 15 amino acids. Germline CDR1 reads MNHEY; CDR2 reads SVGAGI. V was pared by 0 bases and J by 2 bases, with 9 bases between. The CDR3, as DNA: TGTGCCAGCAGTTACTCGGTGGCAGTCACAGATACGCAGTATTTT. Translating gives CASSYSVAVTDTQYF.

The V gene is TRBV6-2 or TRBV6-3, the J gene TRBJ2-5; D might be TRBD1 (5 bases). The length of the CDR3 is 16 residues. The ends were cut back, 5 bases at V and 0 bases at J, with 16 bases in the middle. Per the germline V gene, CDR1 is MNHEY and CDR2 is SVGEGT. CDR3 loop: CASSPHPGSYQETQYF. The CDR3 coding sequence is TGTGCCAGCAGTCCTCACCCAGGGTCGTACCAAGAGACCCAGTACTTC.

The chain combines TRBV6-6 with TRBJ1-1; 8 bases agree with TRBD1. Losses at the gene ends were 7 bases for V and 3 bases for J; bases not matched to a gene: 10. The CDR3 extends over 15 amino acids. Germline V CDR1 and CDR2: MNHNY, SVGAGI (reference sequence). The CDR3 region is CASTPEAGGYTEAFF. The CDR3 DNA reads as TGTGCCAGCACCCCTGAGGCAGGGGGCTACACTGAAGCTTTCTTT.

The rearrangement uses TRBV4-2 and TRBJ1-1, with D perhaps matching TRBD1 (6 bases). Germline loops: CDR1 LGHNA, CDR2 YNFKEQ. CDR3 length: 15 amino acids. The V end lost 1 base, the J end lost 6 bases, and 15 bases lay between the germline ends. The CDR3 DNA reads as TGTGCCAGCAGCCAAGGGACAGCGGCCCAGCCTGAAGCTTTCTTT. It encodes CASSQGTAAQPEAFF.

V usage is TRBV29-1 and J usage is TRBJ1-1, with 7 bases matching TRBD1. The J segment lost 8 bases and the V segment lost 6 bases, leaving 6 bases of the junction unmatched. Germline V gene lookup returns CDR1 SQVTM and CDR2 ANQGSEA. The CDR3 extends over 11 amino acids. DNA of the CDR3: TGCAGCGTCGCGTGGACAGGAGAAGCTTTCTTT. It translates to CSVAWTGEAFF.

This clonotype was seen only a few times. The chain joins TRBV12-3 or TRBV12-4 to TRBJ2-2; D not certain. V gave up 5 bases and J gave up 5 bases, with 12 bases separating them. The CDR3 contains 14 residues. DNA for the CDR3: TGTGCCAGCAGTCCAATTACAAGGACCGGGGAGCTGTTTTTT. Its translation is CASSPITRTGELFF.

This clonotype appeared a few times. This chain uses TRBV25-1 with TRBJ2-5, with TRBD2 matching over 7 bases. The CDR3 runs 14 residues. CDR1 is MGHDK and CDR2 is SYGVNS in the germline V gene. The J segment lost 4 bases and the V segment lost 5 bases, leaving 7 bases of the junction unmatched. The chain's CDR3 is CASSIDGEGETQYF. The DNA for the CDR3 is TGTGCCAGCAGTATCGACGGGGAGGGAGAGACCCAGTACTTC.

The chain has TRBV29-1 and TRBJ2-4, with D unresolved. There are 12 residues in the CDR3. Germline V CDR1 and CDR2: SQVTM, ANQGSEA. The CDR3 nucleotides are TGCCCGAGTCCTGTAGCCAAAAACATTCAGTACTTC. Translated, it gives CPSPVAKNIQYF.

The gene calls are TRBV19 and TRBJ2-1; 10 bases are a match to TRBD2. The CDR3 totals 20 residues. V dropped 1 base and J dropped 0; count of bases not matched to a gene: 12. Germline CDR1 is LNHDA and CDR2 is SQIVND (reference sequence). DNA of the CDR3: TGTGCCAGTAGTATAGTCGGGGGGACTAGCGCTGCGAGCTCCTACAATGAGCAGTTCTTC. This gives the protein CASSIVGGTSAASSYNEQFF.

V gene TRBV7-9 combines with J gene TRBJ1-1, with D unclear. CDR1 SEHNR and CDR2 FQNEAQ come from the germline V gene (reference sequence). Deletions cut 7 bases from V and 4 bases from J, with 13 bases between. The CDR3 loop spans 13 amino acids. CDR3 residues: CASKAGMGTEAFF. The CDR3 nucleotides are TGTGCCAGCAAAGCTGGTATGGGCACTGAAGCTTTCTTT.

The rearrangement joins TRBV5-6 to TRBJ2-5, with D perhaps given as TRBD1 or TRBD2 (6 bases each). The CDR3 totals 13 residues. The V gene lost 5 bases and the J gene lost 1 base, with 9 bases spanning the gap. The germline V gene encodes CDR1 SGHDT and CDR2 YYEEEE. The CDR3 loop is CASRQGLQETQYF. The CDR3 bases are TGTGCCAGCAGACAGGGACTCCAAGAGACCCAGTACTTC.

This clonotype was observed many times. The chain combines TRBV5-1 with TRBJ2-3; TRBD1 aligns across 8 bases. V dropped 4 bases and J dropped 2; count of bases not matched to a gene: 3. The CDR3 totals 14 residues. Germline V CDR1 and CDR2: SGHRS, YFSETQ. In nucleotides, the CDR3 is TGCGCCAGCAGCCAGGACAGGGACACAGATACGCAGTATTTT. Translated, it gives CASSQDRDTDTQYF.

The V and J genes are TRBV20-1 and TRBJ1-2; D unclear. The germline V and J ends were trimmed by 3 bases and 4 bases, with 15 bases remaining between them. Germline V lookup: CDR1 DFQATT, CDR2 SNEGSKA (reference sequence). This CDR3 has 14 amino acids. CDR3 in DNA: TGCAGTGCTAGGGTGGTGGGTAAGGGCTATGGCTACACCTTC. It specifies CSARVVGKGYGYTF.

V usage is TRBV11-3 and J usage is TRBJ2-5; the D call may be TRBD1 or TRBD2 (5 bases each). There are 13 residues in the CDR3. The germline gives CDR1 SGHNT, CDR2 YENEEA. The ends were cut back, 1 base at V and 6 bases at J, with 9 bases in the middle. The CDR3 region has the DNA TGTGCCAGCAGCTTAGTGAGGGGCCAGACCCAGTACTTC. Residues: CASSLVRGQTQYF.

This clonotype was found a few times. The chain is built from TRBV4-2 and TRBJ1-5, with 8 bases that match TRBD1. Germline assignment: CDR1 LGHNA and CDR2 YNFKEQ. This CDR3 has 15 residues. V lost 2 bases and J lost 7; bases outside the gene matches: 7. The CDR3 DNA sequence: TGTGCCAGCAGCCAACGGGACAGGTCGGGACAGCCCCAGCATTTT. Encoded protein: CASSQRDRSGQPQHF.

There are a few counts of this clonotype. This rearrangement joins TRBV4-1 to TRBJ1-1; D call uncertain. The germline gives CDR1 MGHRA, CDR2 YSYEKL. The CDR3 extends over 15 amino acids. V lost 2 bases to trimming and J lost 1 base, with 11 bases between them. The CDR3 DNA reads TGCGCCAGCAGCCAACCGGGTTCCCGGAACACTGAAGCTTTCTTT. This encodes CASSQPGSRNTEAFF.

The chain joins TRBV28 to TRBJ1-2; D is unresolved. The V gene's germline CDR1 is MDHEN and CDR2 SYDVKM. Deletions cut 3 bases from V and 6 bases from J, with 14 bases between. The CDR3 extends over 14 amino acids. This CDR3 reads CASSFSHSTHGYTF. The CDR3 region has the DNA TGTGCCAGCAGTTTTAGCCACTCGACTCATGGCTACACCTTC.

The chain is built from TRBV6-5 and TRBJ1-1; D call uncertain. CDR1 and CDR2 (germline): MNHEY, SVGAGI. Trimming cost V 6 bases and J 2 bases, with 4 bases left between them. This CDR3 spans 11 amino acids. The CDR3 DNA reads as TGTGCCAGCAGGCTCAACACTGAAGCTTTCTTT. It specifies CASRLNTEAFF.

This clonotype came up a few times. The V call is TRBV4-3, the J call TRBJ1-2; 8 positions agree with TRBD1. With 5 bases clipped from V and 3 bases from J, the junction kept 5 bases outside the gene matches. The CDR3 covers 14 residues. Per germline, CDR1 LGHNA and CDR2 YSLEER. The CDR3, as DNA: TGCGCCAGCAGCTACGGGACAGGCGACTATGGCTACACCTTC. Translating it yields CASSYGTGDYGYTF.

This clonotype came up a few times. This chain uses TRBV4-2 with TRBJ2-5; 7 nucleotides align to TRBD1. Germline CDR1 reads LGHNA; CDR2 reads YNFKEQ. J was trimmed by 2 bases and V by 6 bases; bases with no gene match: 6. The CDR3 totals 14 residues. The CDR3 region is CASSQGQQQETQYF. The CDR3 DNA is TGTGCCAGCAGTCAGGGACAGCAACAAGAGACCCAGTACTTC.

The chain uses TRBV7-2 and TRBJ1-1; D gene unclear. CDR3 length equals 14 residues. CDR1 is SGHTA and CDR2 is FQGNSA in the germline V gene. V was pared by 1 base and J by 5 bases, with 11 bases between. For the CDR3, the DNA is TGTGCCAGCAGCTTAGTTGCCGGGAAAACTGAAGCTTTCTTT. Translated, it gives CASSLVAGKTEAFF.

This clonotype has more than one count but fewer than ten. The chain joins TRBV29-1 to TRBJ2-1; D is ambiguous. The length of the CDR3 is 13 residues. Between the trimmed V and J ends, which lost 5 bases and 2 bases, there was a span of 10 bases. Germline values: CDR1 SQVTM, CDR2 ANQGSEA. The CDR3 sequence: CSVRVDTYNEQFF. CDR3 nucleotide sequence: TGCAGCGTTAGGGTTGACACCTACAATGAGCAGTTCTTC.

The chain employs TRBV28 and TRBJ2-7, with TRBD1 as a possible D gene (5 bases). The V gene lost 5 bases and the J gene lost 4 bases, with 9 bases spanning the gap. There are 12 residues in the CDR3. CDR1 and CDR2 (germline): MDHEN, SYDVKM. The CDR3 is CASSKTEYEQYV. CDR3 bases: TGTGCCAGCAGTAAGACAGAGTACGAGCAGTACGTC.

In this sample, this clonotype turned up a few times. The V gene is TRBV6-2 or TRBV6-3, the J gene TRBJ2-7, with 7 bases fitting TRBD2. Germline CDR1 MNHEY, CDR2 SVGEGT. CDR3 length: 16 residues. With V trimmed by 4 bases and J by 5 bases, 14 bases remained unmatched. CDR3 residues: CASSFSRATGGNEQYV. The CDR3 region has the DNA TGTGCCAGCAGTTTCTCCCGCGCCACGGGGGGAAACGAGCAGTACGTC.

This clonotype was picked up a small number of times. The chain couples TRBV7-6 to TRBJ1-4; D call uncertain. There are 14 residues in the CDR3. Germline V lookup: CDR1 SGHVS, CDR2 FNYEAQ. Trimming cost V 4 bases and J 3 bases, with 9 bases left between them. CDR3 nucleotides: TGTGCCAGCAGCTGGGCAGAGGCTAATGAAAAACTGTTTTTT. Translation: CASSWAEANEKLFF. The whole variable domain, filled in from reference TRBV7-6 and TRBJ1-4, reads GAGVSQSPRYKVTKRGQDVALRCDPISGHVSLYWYRQALGQGPEFLTYFNYEAQQDKSGLPNDRFSAERPEGSISTLTIQRTEQRDSAMYRCASSWAEANEKLFFGSGTQLSVL.

This chain joins TRBV5-5 and TRBJ2-7, with TRBD2 matching 9 bases. The CDR3 contains 14 residues. The ends lost 4 bases at V and 3 bases at J; junction bases unmatched: 5. CDR1 is SGHKS, CDR2 YYEKEE, per germline (reference sequence). This CDR3 is CASSPGLAHYEQYV. CDR3 nucleotides: TGTGCCAGCAGCCCGGGACTAGCTCACTACGAGCAGTACGTC.

This clonotype was found a few times. The V and J genes are TRBV6-2 or TRBV6-3 and TRBJ1-5; D possibly corresponds to TRBD1 (6 bases). Germline loops: CDR1 MNHEY, CDR2 SVGEGT. The CDR3 has 15 amino acids. Trimming removed 6 bases at V and 3 bases at J, with 15 bases between. Here the CDR3 reads CASRPGQLYNQPQHF. CDR3 coding DNA: TGTGCCAGCAGACCTGGACAGTTATACAATCAGCCCCAGCATTTT.